This T cell receptor beta chain was sequenced in a study of T cells in Graves' hyperthyroidism and ophthalmopathy (dated by TCRdb to about 2019). Regarding the study in general: Peripheral blood was sampled at the time of initial diagnosis, prior to any treatment. To identify distinguishing TCR V-J signatures, a discovery cohort of some 100 patients was used, comprising some 43 with Graves' ophthalmopathy and under 60 with stable Graves' hyperthyroidism. An independent validation cohort of fewer than 20 hyperthyroidism patients and over 15 patients who later progressed to ophthalmopathy tested prospective prediction of ophthalmopathy. The 100 or so discovery patients were randomly split 7:3 into training and test sets. In roughly six Graves' hyperthyroidism patients, the study also compared T-cell repertoires from thyroid tissue with T-cell repertoires from blood. Following sampling, methimazole starting at 30 mg daily was given to hyperthyroidism patients, and high-dose intravenous methylprednisolone was given to ophthalmopathy patients. The paper reports TCR Vbeta CDR3 sequencing of approximately 130 peripheral blood samples: fewer than 50 ophthalmopathy, fewer than 80 hyperthyroidism and 17 progressor patients. Broad study findings and their caveats: In validation, the model predicted progression to ophthalmopathy a median of around six months before onset, with around 70% sensitivity and 72.22% specificity. Most expanded thyroid clonotypes (frequency above 0.001) were also found in blood, which suggests that blood repertoires may mirror thyroid immune responses. Ophthalmopathy was separated from stable hyperthyroidism by a 13 V-J signature model, with over 85% sensitivity and roughly 84% specificity obtained in cross-validation and 80%/75% obtained in testing. No statistical method was used to set the sample size in advance, and investigators knew the group allocation.

Graves' hyperthyroidism was defined as stable when no progression to ophthalmopathy occurred over 18 months of follow-up. Hyperthyroidism patients were newly diagnosed, with disease duration under 2 months, and aged 18 to 65 years. Any patient with an uncontrolled infection, another autoimmune disease, pregnancy or lactation was excluded. Diagnoses were based on clinical symptoms, serum thyroxine and TRAb, thyroid ultrasound and orbital computed tomography. PBMCs were isolated from around 10 ml of fresh peripheral blood by Ficoll-Paque density gradient centrifugation. Total RNA was extracted using Trizol reagent, and RNA quality was assessed on an Agilent 2100 Bioanalyzer. The TCR beta CDR3 regions were amplified from RNA transcripts. The first round of RT-PCR for the TCR CDR3 was performed with the HTBI primer set and the Qiagen OneStep RT-PCR kit. Libraries were constructed in a second round of multiplex PCR, after which size selection and purification were performed. The libraries were sequenced on an Illumina HiSeq2000 using paired-end 100 bp reads. As for the original processing: Raw data were processed with SOAPnuke, discarding reads with adapters, uncalled bases, mean Phred below 15, or no exact constant-primer or identifier match. High-quality paired reads were merged using COPE v1.2.5, and each unique nucleotide sequence was defined as a clonotype. Clonotypes were aligned to IMGT TRBV, TRBD and TRBJ reference segments using MiTCR v1.1. Analysis was restricted to V-J combinations with a frequency above 0.0001, which covered roughly 99% of repertoires. The TCS score was defined as the ratio of F50 (clonal expansion) to E x V (chaos), calculated using BLOSUM62-based TCRdist between CDR3 peptides within each V-J. Welch's t-statistics and random forest reduced roughly 500 V-J features to about 12, which were used in a naive Bayes classifier (R e1071). The raw public reads went through TCRdb reprocessing: fastp at Q25, MiXCR clone calling, in-frame beta chains kept. For every CDR3 protein sequence, its rows merge into one entry that carries the most common genes and DNA. These V and J calls rely on TCRdb rather than the paper's analysis. Present in this sample are about 290,000 distinct CDR3 sequences, roughly 15% of which were seen just once. The top ten clonotypes cover 7% to 9.5% of the sample.

As concerns this clonotype: Its target antigen remains unknown. Base qualities are not recorded, but no much larger clone differs from it by a single base.

This receptor was obtained from a middle-aged woman with Graves' hyperthyroidism. The material sequenced was blood.

This receptor carries the CDR3 CASSVSLSGANVLTF. In nucleotides, the sequence is TGTGCCAGCAGCGTCAGTCTCTCTGGGGCCAACGTCCTGACTTTC. This receptor chain uses TRBV7-9 and TRBJ2-6; the D segment cannot be called with confidence. Spanning cysteine to phenylalanine, the CDR3 consists of 15 amino acids. Left in the record is the CDR3 DNA by itself, 45 bases read in frame from the first base. The V and J ends are trimmed by 5 bases and 0 bases, leaving 8 bases between them. The germline V gene (reference sequence) specifies SEHNR as CDR1 and FQNEAQ as CDR2.